This T cell receptor beta chain is from a study of blood T cell repertoires in COVID-19. Some clones are missing from TCRdb's copy, which holds only in-frame ones; the method was immunoSEQ multiplex PCR. This sample has 30,000 to 40,000 clones; approximately 83% occur once, and the top ten carry roughly 3.5%. V was clipped by 2 bases and J by 0 bases, with 15 bases between them. Germline CDR1 and CDR2: MGHRA and YSYEKL. The CDR3 extends over 17 amino acids. Specimen: peripheral blood. This chain links TRBV4-1 with TRBJ2-3; D is undetermined. The TCR sequence derives from a man aged 45-65 years with acute or convalescent COVID-19. CDR3 amino acids: CASSQPPRSFSTDTQYF. As DNA, the CDR3 is TGCGCCAGCAGCCAACCCCCGAGAAGCTTTAGCACAGATACGCAGTATTTT.